This T cell receptor beta chain was identified during a study of tumor-infiltrating lymphocytes in primary liver carcinoma. V lost 6 bases and J lost 2, with 7 bases in between. The CDR3 loop spans 13 amino acids. This clonotype was recorded at least ten times. Its antigen is currently unknown. Overall study findings and caveats: Against blood, tumors held a significantly higher top-250-clone fraction (p = 0.039). Compared with tumor region pairs, tumor-adjacent and tumor-blood pairs overlapped less.

Total RNA amounting to roughly 0.5 ug was the source from which TCR beta cDNA was made with a constant-region primer. Investigators got TCR beta libraries out of three nested multiplex PCR rounds, done with slightly modified ARM-PCR. TRBV1-TRBV30 forward primers paired with a C-beta reverse primer were used in the first two PCR rounds, which ran approximately 11 cycles each. TCRdb called the multiplex PCR reads again in MiXCR, with one record for every CDR3 protein. The sample has fewer than 350,000 distinct CDR3 sequences, 65% seen once. For blood RNA, unsorted whole blood served as the source, and germline DNA was extracted too. Investigators obtained four milliliters of peripheral blood ahead of surgery.

The sequenced material came from peripheral blood. The chain couples TRBV12-3 or TRBV12-4 to TRBJ2-2; D is unresolved. The clonotype was recovered from a middle-aged man with primary liver carcinoma and hepatitis B virus infection. DNA of the CDR3: TGTGCCAGCAGCCCTTATAACACCGGGGAGCTGTTTTTT. Translating it yields CASSPYNTGELFF.